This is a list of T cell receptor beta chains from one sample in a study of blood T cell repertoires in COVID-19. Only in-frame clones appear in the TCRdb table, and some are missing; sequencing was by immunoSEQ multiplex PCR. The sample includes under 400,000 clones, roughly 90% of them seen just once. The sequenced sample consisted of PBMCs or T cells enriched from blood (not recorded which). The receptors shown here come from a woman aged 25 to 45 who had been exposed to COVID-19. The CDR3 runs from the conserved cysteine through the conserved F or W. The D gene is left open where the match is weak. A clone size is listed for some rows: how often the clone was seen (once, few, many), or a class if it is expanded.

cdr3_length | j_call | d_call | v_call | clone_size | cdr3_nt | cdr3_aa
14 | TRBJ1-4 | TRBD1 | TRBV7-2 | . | TGTGCCAGCAGCTCGACAGGGGCTAATGAAAAACTGTTTTTT | CASSSTGANEKLFF
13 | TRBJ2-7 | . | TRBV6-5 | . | TGTGCCAGCAGTCCCCGGGTCTCCTACGAGCAGTACTTC | CASSPRVSYEQYF
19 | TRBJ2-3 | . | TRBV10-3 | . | TGTGCCATCAGTGAGTCGATGGCCCGGCGGGCAGGTAGCACAGATACGCAGTATTTT | CAISESMARRAGSTDTQYF
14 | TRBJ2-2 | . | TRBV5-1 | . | TGCGCCAGCAGCCCGAGGACGAACACCGGGGAGCTGTTTTTT | CASSPRTNTGELFF
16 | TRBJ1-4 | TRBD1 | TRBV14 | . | TGTGCCAGCAGCCTTACCGGGACAGGGGTGAATGAAAAACTGTTTTTT | CASSLTGTGVNEKLFF
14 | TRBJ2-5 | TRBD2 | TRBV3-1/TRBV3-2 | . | TGTGCCAGCAGTCAGATAGCGGGAGTAGAGACCCAGTACTTC | CASSQIAGVETQYF
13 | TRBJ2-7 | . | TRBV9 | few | TGTGCCAGCAGCGTAGCTCAGGGTCCCGAGCAGTACTTC | CASSVAQGPEQYF
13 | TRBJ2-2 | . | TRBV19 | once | TGTGCCAGTAGTATAGCCAGGCCCGGGGAGCTGTTTTTT | CASSIARPGELFF
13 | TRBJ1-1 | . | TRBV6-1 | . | TGTGCCAGCAGTGAAGGGGGCGGTACTGAAGCTTTCTTT | CASSEGGGTEAFF
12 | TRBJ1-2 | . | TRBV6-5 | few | TGTGCCAGCGGTCGGGGAAACTATGGCTACACCTTC | CASGRGNYGYTF
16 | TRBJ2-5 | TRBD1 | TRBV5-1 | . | TGCGCCAGCAGCCCAGACGGACAGGGGGCTGTGGAGACCCAGTACTTC | CASSPDGQGAVETQYF
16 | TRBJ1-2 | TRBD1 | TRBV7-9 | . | TGTGCCAGCAGCTTAGCGCGGGGGACAGGGGCACATGGCTACACCTTC | CASSLARGTGAHGYTF
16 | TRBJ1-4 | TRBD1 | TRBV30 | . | TGTGCCTGGAGTAAGAACCCGGGACAGAAGAATGAAAAACTGTTTTTT | CAWSKNPGQKNEKLFF
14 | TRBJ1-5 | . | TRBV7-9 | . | TGTGCCAGCAGTCCCGGAGGGGGCAATCAGCCCCAGCATTTT | CASSPGGGNQPQHF
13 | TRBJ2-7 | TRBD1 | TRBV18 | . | TGTGCCAGCTCACCAGGGCAGGGGGACGAGCAGTACTTC | CASSPGQGDEQYF
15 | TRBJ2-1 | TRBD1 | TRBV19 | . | TGTGCCAGTAGTATCCCAGACAGGGCATTCAATGAGCAGTTCTTC | CASSIPDRAFNEQFF
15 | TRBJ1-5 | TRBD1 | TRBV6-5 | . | TGTGCCAGCAGTAACAGGGGAGGTAGCAATCAGCCCCAGCATTTT | CASSNRGGSNQPQHF
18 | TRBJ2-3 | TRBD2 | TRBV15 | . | TGTGCCACCAGCAGAGATCGGAGAACTAGCGGGAGCACAGATACGCAGTATTTT | CATSRDRRTSGSTDTQYF
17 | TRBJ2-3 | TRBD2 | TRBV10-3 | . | TGTGCCGGGGGGGACACATTCCTAGCGGGAGCGGCAGATACGCAGTATTTT | CAGGDTFLAGAADTQYF
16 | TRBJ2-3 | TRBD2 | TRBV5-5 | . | TGTGCCAGCAGCAGTACTAGCGGGAGTATCTCAGATACGCAGTATTTT | CASSSTSGSISDTQYF
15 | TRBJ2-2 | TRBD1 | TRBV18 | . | TGTGCCAGCTCACCCGGACAGGGTTCCACCGGGGAGCTGTTTTTT | CASSPGQGSTGELFF
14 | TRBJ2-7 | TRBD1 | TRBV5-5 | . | TGTGCCAGCAGCTTCCTCCCTACAGGGGTCGAGCAGTACTTC | CASSFLPTGVEQYF
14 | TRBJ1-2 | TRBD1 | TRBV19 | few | TGTGCCGTTACACGGACAGGGGGCTGGGATGGCTACACCTTC | CAVTRTGGWDGYTF
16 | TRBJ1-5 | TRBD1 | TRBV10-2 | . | TGCGCCAGCAGTGAGGGGACAGAAGAACTCAATCAGCCCCAGCATTTT | CASSEGTEELNQPQHF
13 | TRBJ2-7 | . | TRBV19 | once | TGTGCCAGTAGTATAGAAAACACCTACGAGCAGTACTTC | CASSIENTYEQYF
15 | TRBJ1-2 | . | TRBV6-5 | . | TGTGCCAGCAGCTCCCTATCAGGGGCAATCTATGGCTACACCTTC | CASSSLSGAIYGYTF
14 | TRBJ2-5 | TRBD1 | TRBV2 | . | TGTGCCAGCAATCGACAGGGGGCTATTGAGACCCAGTACTTC | CASNRQGAIETQYF
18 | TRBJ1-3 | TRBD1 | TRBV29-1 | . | TGCAGCGTTCTAGGCAAGGCAGGGGGCATCGGTTCTGGAAACACCATATATTTT | CSVLGKAGGIGSGNTIYF
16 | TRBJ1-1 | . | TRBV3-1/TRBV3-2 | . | TGTGCCAGCAGCCAAGCTCGACAGAGCATGAACACTGAAGCTTTCTTT | CASSQARQSMNTEAFF
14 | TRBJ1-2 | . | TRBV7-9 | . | TGTGCCAGCAGCCCTCGGGGGGGGAACTATGGCTACACCTTC | CASSPRGGNYGYTF
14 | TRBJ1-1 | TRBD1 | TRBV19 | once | TGTGCCAGTAGTCCTCAGGGGGTATGGACTGAAGCTTTCTTT | CASSPQGVWTEAFF
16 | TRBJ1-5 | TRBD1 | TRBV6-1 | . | TGTGCCAGCAGTGAGGGGACAGAGTATAGCAATCAGCCCCAGCATTTT | CASSEGTEYSNQPQHF
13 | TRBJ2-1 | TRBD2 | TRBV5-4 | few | TGTGCCAGCAGTATGGGACTAGTCAATGAGCAGTTCTTC | CASSMGLVNEQFF
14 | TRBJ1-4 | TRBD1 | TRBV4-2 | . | TGTGCCAGCAGCCCGACAGGGCCGGGTGAAAAACTGTTTTTT | CASSPTGPGEKLFF
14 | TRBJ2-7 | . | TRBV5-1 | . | TGCGCCAGCAAAGTACTAGCCCTAGGGAACGAGCAGTACTTC | CASKVLALGNEQYF
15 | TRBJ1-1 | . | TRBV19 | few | TGTGCCAGTAGTATCAGTCGGGCCAGGGCCACTGAAGCTTTCTTT | CASSISRARATEAFF
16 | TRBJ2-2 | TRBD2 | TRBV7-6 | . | TGTGCCAGCAGCTTAAGCCAAGCGGGAGGGACCGGGGAGCTGTTTTTT | CASSLSQAGGTGELFF
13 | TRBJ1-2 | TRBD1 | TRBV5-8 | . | TGTGCCAGCACCCCGGACAGGGGCAGGAGCTACACCTTC | CASTPDRGRSYTF